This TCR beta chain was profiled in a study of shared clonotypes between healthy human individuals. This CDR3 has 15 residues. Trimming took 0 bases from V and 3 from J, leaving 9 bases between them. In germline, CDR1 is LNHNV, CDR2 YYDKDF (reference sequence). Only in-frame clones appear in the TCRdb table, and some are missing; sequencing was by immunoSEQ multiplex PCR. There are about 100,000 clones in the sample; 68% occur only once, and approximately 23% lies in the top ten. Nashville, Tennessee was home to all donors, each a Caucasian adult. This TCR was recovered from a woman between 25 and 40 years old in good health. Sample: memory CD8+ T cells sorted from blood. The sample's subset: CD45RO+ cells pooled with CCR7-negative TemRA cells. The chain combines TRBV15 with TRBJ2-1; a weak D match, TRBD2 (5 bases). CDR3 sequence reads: CATSRESGNYNEQFF. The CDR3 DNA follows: TGTGCCACCAGCAGAGAAAGCGGAAACTACAATGAGCAGTTCTTC.